A few counts support the clone carrying this T cell receptor beta chain. The antigen remains undetermined. The data belong to a study of CD8 T cells in ankylosing spondylitis. V was pared by 5 bases and J by 5 bases, with 5 bases of the junction left unmatched. The CDR3 has 14 amino acids. CDR1 is MNHEY, CDR2 SMNVEV, per germline (reference sequence). TCRdb re-called the 5' RACE reads with MiXCR, one entry per CDR3 protein. The sample yields around 340,000 distinct CDR3 sequences, 20% to 25% seen once. Broader study findings: Made up of about eight highly homologous variants, a TCR beta motif appeared characteristic of ankylosing spondylitis blood.

The chain couples TRBV27 to TRBJ2-2, with 7 positions matching TRBD2. The sequencing sample was made of blood, either unsorted or a sorted T cell fraction (not recorded which). This TCR was recovered from a male donor with ankylosing spondylitis or in good health (not recorded which). The CDR3 sequence: CASSPGLPTGELFF. CDR3 bases: TGTGCCAGCAGTCCGGGACTACCAACCGGGGAGCTGTTTTTT.